This T cell receptor beta chain was sequenced during a study of blood T cell repertoires in COVID-19. In the study overall: The samples span acute and convalescent COVID-19 from the United States, Italy and Spain.

V was pared by 1 base and J by 3 bases, with 7 bases of the junction left unmatched. Germline values: CDR1 KGHDR, CDR2 SFDVKD. This CDR3 is 16 amino acids long. Data came from immunoSEQ multiplex PCR; TCRdb stores just in-frame clones and leaves some out. The sample lists approximately 280,000 clones, 89% seen once, with 1.9% in the top ten. Recruitment covered roughly 24 US areas and drew participants whose ages spanned roughly 18 to 100 years. The sample holds one count of this clone. This TCR was recovered from an older woman who had recovered from COVID-19. Source material: PBMCs or T cells enriched from blood (not recorded which). V and J are TRBV24-1 and TRBJ2-5; 7 nucleotides agree with TRBD1. CDR3 nucleotide sequence: TGTGCCACCAGTGATTTTGGGACAGCACTTGAAGAGACCCAGTACTTC. Amino acid sequence: CATSDFGTALEETQYF.